This T cell receptor (beta chain) derives from a study of technical replicates of blood from several donors. The germline gives CDR1 ENHRY, CDR2 SYGVKD. This CDR3 contains 13 residues. V gave up 3 bases and J gave up 15 bases, with 18 bases separating them. Clones were read by immunoSEQ multiplex PCR, and TCRdb kept only the in-frame ones, dropping some. The sample records about 15,000 clones, 65% to 90% being singletons. The rearrangement links TRBV10-3 to TRBJ2-4; D is possibly TRBD2 (6 bases). The sequence was collected from a human donor in good health. Material: PBMCs. The CDR3 DNA is TGTGCCATCAGTGACTCCTTCGCCGGGGGTCGGTACTTC. Translated, it gives CAISDSFAGGRYF.